What follows describes a single T cell receptor (beta chain). This same CDR3 is encoded by further DNA sequences in the sample. V lost 6 bases, J lost 7 bases, and 12 bases stayed unmatched. CDR1 and CDR2 (germline): MNHEY, SMNVEV (reference sequence). The CDR3 contains 15 residues. The data were taken from a study of technical replicates of blood from a few donors. Profiling relied on immunoSEQ multiplex PCR, and the TCRdb table lists in-frame clones only, not all of them. The sample consists of approximately 90,000 clones, roughly 96% of them appearing once. The sequencing sample was made of T cells isolated from PBMCs. The chain recombines TRBV27 with TRBJ1-5, with TRBD1 matching 7 bases. The sequence was collected from a human donor in good health. CDR3 sequence: CASRRTGDFIQPQHF. CDR3 nucleotides: TGTGCCAGCAGGAGAACAGGGGACTTTATCCAGCCCCAGCATTTT.